The 2 T cell receptor beta chains below were found in one sample sequenced in a study of beta chain features in type 1 diabetes (dated by TCRdb to between 2018 and 2020). The paper's findings and limits, for the study overall: A moderate but significant shortening of TCRB CDR3 length was observed in type 1 diabetes patients in all four CD4+ subsets.

The library was built by means of the immunoSEQ multiplex PCR assay. The High Capacity cDNA Reverse Transcription Kit was used to reverse transcribe all of the isolated RNA, meaning that expressed TCRB transcripts were what got sequenced. This is the immuneACCESS table as TCRdb keeps it, with only in-frame sequences that have V and J called. A part of the clones is gone; compared with another copy, unresolved V genes explain less than half, and the rest is unexplained. The sample table shows approximately 120,000 clones, and about 18% are seen once. About 2.4% of the sample lies in the top ten. These TCRs' antigens remain unknown. Sequencing input: central memory CD4+ T cells from blood. The source of these receptors is a young man with type 1 diabetes.

This clone was detected a few times. V usage is TRBV29-1 and J usage is TRBJ1-2; D is unresolved. CDR1 is SQVTM, CDR2 ANQGSEA, per germline. The V gene lost 3 bases and the J gene lost 2 bases, with 4 bases spanning the gap. CDR3 length: 11 residues. CDR3 DNA: TGCAGCGTTGAGCGGAACTATGGCTACACCTTC. Its translation: CSVERNYGYTF.

V is TRBV30 and J is TRBJ2-6; weak D call: TRBD1 (5 bases). CDR3 length equals 17 residues. The germline V gene encodes CDR1 GTSNPN and CDR2 SVGIG (reference sequence). The ends were cut back, 3 bases at V and 4 bases at J, with 19 bases in the middle. The CDR3 reads CAWRRGRARSGANVLTF. In nucleotides, the CDR3 is TGTGCCTGGAGGCGTGGCAGGGCCCGGAGCGGGGCCAACGTCCTGACTTTC.